This entry features one T cell receptor (delta chain) sequence. What it binds is unknown. Since a far larger clone is one base different, this is likely a read error. Distinct nucleotide sequences in the sample also encode this CDR3. TCRdb redid the clone calls on the multiplex PCR reads with CATT. The table includes 80,000 to 95,000 delta-chain clones, approximately 1.4% detected once. The record originates from a study of γδ T cells in repeated Plasmodium falciparum infection. Study context: Donors were malaria-exposed Malian children or age- and gender-matched Australian children. Over around 580 days, donors received four mosquito-bite P. falciparum NF54 infections.

CDR3 length: 22 amino acids. Germline assignment: CDR1 TSWWSYY and CDR2 QGS. Study outcomes and limitations: The Malian cohort came from a small rural village of predominantly one ethnic group.

Bulk repertoires came from Vgamma9/Vdelta2+ or Vdelta2-negative gammadelta T cells flow-sorted from PBMC. The sample taken for sequencing was gamma-delta T cells from blood. This clonotype originated in a pool of human donors (malaria-infected and uninfected, not separated). The V gene was identified as TRDV1, while no J gene was called; TRDD3 is the table's D call, not checked against the DNA. The CDR3 DNA follows: TGTGCTCTTGGGTCATCCTTCCTACGTTATAGGGGGGCCCGAGGGAACACCGATAAACTCATCTTC. Translation: CALGSSFLRYRGARGNTDKLIF.